Each of the 5 T cell receptor beta chains below was sequenced from the same sample in a study of cytomegalovirus exposure and HLA in healthy donors. The PCR was carried out with 60 Vbeta primers and 13 Jbeta primers. Data came from immunoSEQ multiplex PCR; TCRdb stores just in-frame clones and leaves some out. This sample has over 150,000 clones; 80% occur once, and the top ten carry 1.3%. The specimen was PBMCs. All receptors come from a woman between 50 and 59 years old in good health and CMV-seronegative.

This chain connects TRBV4-3 to TRBJ1-2, with 8 bases identical to TRBD1. The CDR3 has 14 amino acids. V gave up 1 base and J gave up 8 bases; unmatched junction bases: 6. CDR1 is LGHNA, CDR2 YSLEER, per germline. The CDR3 nucleotides read TGCGCCAGCAGCCAAGGGACAGGGTTAGGGGGCTACACCTTC. Amino acid sequence: CASSQGTGLGGYTF.

This chain joins TRBV29-1 and TRBJ2-5; 7 positions agree with TRBD2. Germline loops: CDR1 SQVTM, CDR2 ANQGSEA. This CDR3 is built from 15 residues. Trimming at V came to 3 bases and at J to 11 bases, leaving 18 bases not matched to a gene. The CDR3 nucleotides are TGCAGCGTTGAGCCCCGAGGGACTACGACCGGGGAGCAGTACTTC. This gives the protein CSVEPRGTTTGEQYF.

This clone was seen a few times. The rearrangement links TRBV19 to TRBJ1-2; TRBD1 matches 10 bases. Looked up from germline, CDR1 is LNHDA and CDR2 is SQIVND (reference sequence). The length of the CDR3 is 16 residues. The J segment lost 0 bases and the V segment lost 2 bases, leaving 3 bases of the junction unmatched. The CDR3 DNA sequence: TGTGCCAGTAGTATAAAGGGACAGGGGACTAACTATGGCTACACCTTC. It codes for CASSIKGQGTNYGYTF. The full variable domain, in which reference TRBV19 and TRBJ1-2 provide the parts outside the CDR3, is DGGITQSPKYLFRKEGQNVTLSCEQNLNHDAMYWYRQDPGQGLRLIYYSQIVNDFQKGDIAEGYSVSREKKESFPLTVTSAQKNPTAFYLCASSIKGQGTNYGYTFGSGTRLTVV.

The CDR3 sequence: CASSPGDRGPGNTIYF. DNA of the CDR3: TGCGCCAGCAGCCCAGGGGACAGGGGCCCTGGAAACACCATATATTTT. The rearrangement links TRBV4-3 to TRBJ1-3; 10 bases are shared with TRBD1. This CDR3 region has 16 residues. Germline lookup yields CDR1 LGHNA and CDR2 YSLEER. The V and J ends lost 4 bases and 2 bases, in that order; junction bases with no gene match: 5.

This chain joins TRBV25-1 and TRBJ1-1; 7 bases match TRBD1. V trimming: 4 bases; J trimming: 4 bases; junction bases outside the gene matches: 12. The CDR3 runs 16 residues. Germline V CDR1 and CDR2: MGHDK, SYGVNS. The CDR3 coding sequence is TGTGCCAGCAGTGCGCCCACAGGGGAAGAAGGCACTGAAGCTTTCTTT. Its protein product is CASSAPTGEEGTEAFF.